The T cell receptor beta chain described here comes from a study of blood T cell repertoires in COVID-19. Study details: PBMCs, B-cell-depleted T cells, or T cells were the source of the cDNA or gDNA that made up the material.

Libraries were prepared by immunoSEQ multiplex PCR; TCRdb keeps only in-frame clonotypes and omits some of them. The data hold about 180,000 clones, with about 81% observed a single time. V shed 6 bases and J shed 1 base, with 13 bases lying between them. The CDR3 has 15 residues. Germline-derived CDR1 and CDR2 are MNHEY and SMNVEV (reference sequence). This chain connects TRBV27 to TRBJ2-1; D might be TRBD1 (5 bases). This clonotype originated in a woman of 80 years or more with COVID-19, enrolled during active disease. Specimen: peripheral blood. CDR3 protein: CASRSGQGSYNEQFF. The CDR3 DNA reads as TGTGCCAGCAGGAGTGGGCAGGGATCCTACAATGAGCAGTTCTTC.